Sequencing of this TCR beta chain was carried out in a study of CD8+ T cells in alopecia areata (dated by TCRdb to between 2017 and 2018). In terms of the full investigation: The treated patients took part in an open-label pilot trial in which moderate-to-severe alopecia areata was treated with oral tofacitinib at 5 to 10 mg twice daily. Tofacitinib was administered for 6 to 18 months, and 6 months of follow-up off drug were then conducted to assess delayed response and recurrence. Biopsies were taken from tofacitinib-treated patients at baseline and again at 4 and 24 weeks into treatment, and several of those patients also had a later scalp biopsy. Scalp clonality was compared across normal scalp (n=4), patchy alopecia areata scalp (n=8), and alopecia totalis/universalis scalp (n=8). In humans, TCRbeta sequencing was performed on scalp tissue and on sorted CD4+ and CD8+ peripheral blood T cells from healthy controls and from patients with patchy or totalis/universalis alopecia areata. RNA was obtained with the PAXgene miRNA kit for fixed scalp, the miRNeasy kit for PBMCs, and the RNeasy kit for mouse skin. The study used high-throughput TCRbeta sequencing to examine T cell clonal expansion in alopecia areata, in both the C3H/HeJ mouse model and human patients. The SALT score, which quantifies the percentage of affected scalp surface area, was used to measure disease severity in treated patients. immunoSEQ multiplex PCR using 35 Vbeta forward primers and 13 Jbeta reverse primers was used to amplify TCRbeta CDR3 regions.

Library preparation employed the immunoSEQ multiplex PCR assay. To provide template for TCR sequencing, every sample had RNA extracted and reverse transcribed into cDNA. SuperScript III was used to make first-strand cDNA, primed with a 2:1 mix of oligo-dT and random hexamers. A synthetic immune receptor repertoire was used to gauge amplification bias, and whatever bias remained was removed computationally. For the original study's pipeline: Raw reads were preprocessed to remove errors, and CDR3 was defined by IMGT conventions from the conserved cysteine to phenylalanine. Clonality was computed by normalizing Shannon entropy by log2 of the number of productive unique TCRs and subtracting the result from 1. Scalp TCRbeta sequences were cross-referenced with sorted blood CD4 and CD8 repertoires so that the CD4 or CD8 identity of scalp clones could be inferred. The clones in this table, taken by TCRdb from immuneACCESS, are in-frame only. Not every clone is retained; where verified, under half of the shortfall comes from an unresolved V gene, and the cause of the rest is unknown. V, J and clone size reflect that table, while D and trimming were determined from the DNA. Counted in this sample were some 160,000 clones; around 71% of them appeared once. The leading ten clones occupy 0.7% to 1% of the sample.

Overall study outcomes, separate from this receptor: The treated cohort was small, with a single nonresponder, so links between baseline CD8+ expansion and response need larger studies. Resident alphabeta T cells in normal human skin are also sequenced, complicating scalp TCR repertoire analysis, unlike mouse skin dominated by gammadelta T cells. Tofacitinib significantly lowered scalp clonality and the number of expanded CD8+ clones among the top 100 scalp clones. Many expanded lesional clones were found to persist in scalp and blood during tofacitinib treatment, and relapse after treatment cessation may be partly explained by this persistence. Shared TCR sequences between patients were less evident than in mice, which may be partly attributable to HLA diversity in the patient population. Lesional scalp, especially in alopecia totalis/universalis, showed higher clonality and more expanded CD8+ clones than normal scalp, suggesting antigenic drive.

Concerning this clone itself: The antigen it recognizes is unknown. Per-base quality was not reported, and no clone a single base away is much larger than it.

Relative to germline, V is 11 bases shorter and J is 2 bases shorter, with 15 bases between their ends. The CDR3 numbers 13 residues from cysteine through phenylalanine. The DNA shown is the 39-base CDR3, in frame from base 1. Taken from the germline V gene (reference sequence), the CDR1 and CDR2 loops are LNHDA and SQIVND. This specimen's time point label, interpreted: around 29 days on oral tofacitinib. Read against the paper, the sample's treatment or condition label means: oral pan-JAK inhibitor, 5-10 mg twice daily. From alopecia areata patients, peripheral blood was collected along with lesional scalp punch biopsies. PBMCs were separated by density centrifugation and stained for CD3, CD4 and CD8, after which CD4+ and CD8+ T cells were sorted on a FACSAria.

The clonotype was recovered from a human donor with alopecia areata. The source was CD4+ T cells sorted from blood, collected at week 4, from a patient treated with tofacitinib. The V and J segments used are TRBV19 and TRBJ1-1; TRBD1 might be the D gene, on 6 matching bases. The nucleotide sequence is TGTGCCCCCCCGACAGGACAAAACACTGAAGCTTTCTTT. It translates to CAPPTGQNTEAFF.